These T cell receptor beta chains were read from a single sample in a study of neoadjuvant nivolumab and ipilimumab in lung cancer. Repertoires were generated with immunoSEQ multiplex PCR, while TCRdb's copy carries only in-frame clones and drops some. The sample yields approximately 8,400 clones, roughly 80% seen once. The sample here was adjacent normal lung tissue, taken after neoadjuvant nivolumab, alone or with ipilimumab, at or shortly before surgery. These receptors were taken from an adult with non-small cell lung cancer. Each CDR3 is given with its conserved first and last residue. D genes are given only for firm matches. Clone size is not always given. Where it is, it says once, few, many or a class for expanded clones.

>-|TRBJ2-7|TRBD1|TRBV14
TGTGCCAGCAGCCCCCTAATCCGGCCGACAGGGACGGACTACGAGCAGTACTTC
CASSPLIRPTGTDYEQYF
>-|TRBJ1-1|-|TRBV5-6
TGTGCCAGCACCCTAGGGGCTGAAGCTTTCTTT
CASTLGAEAFF
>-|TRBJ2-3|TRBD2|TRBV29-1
TGCAGCGTTGAAGATGGGACTATGAGCACAGATACGCAGTATTTT
CSVEDGTMSTDTQYF
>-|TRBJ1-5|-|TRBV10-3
TGTGCCATCAGTAGTCAAGGGGACCAGCCCCAGCATTTT
CAISSQGDQPQHF
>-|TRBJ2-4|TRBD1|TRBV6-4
TGTGCCAGCAGTGACGGGACAGGGGGCAACATTCAGTACTTC
CASSDGTGGNIQYF
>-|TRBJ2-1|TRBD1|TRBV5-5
TGTGCCAGCAGCTTGGGACAGGGGGCTCGCGATGAGCAGTTCTTC
CASSLGQGARDEQFF
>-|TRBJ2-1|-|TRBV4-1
TGCGCCAGCAGCCAAGATCAAGTTTTGGGTGAGCAGTTCTTC
CASSQDQVLGEQFF
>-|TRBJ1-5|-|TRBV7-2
TGTGCCAGCACCTCCAGGGGTCTCAATCAGCCCCAGCATTTT
CASTSRGLNQPQHF
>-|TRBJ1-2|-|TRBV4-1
TGCGCCAGCAGCCAAGATCCCCACAGGGTTGGAGGCTACACCTTC
CASSQDPHRVGGYTF
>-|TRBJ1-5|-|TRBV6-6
TGTGCCAGCAGTCCCCACTTAGCTTCAAGGGATCAGCCCCAGCATTTT
CASSPHLASRDQPQHF
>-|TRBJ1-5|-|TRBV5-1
TGCGCCAGCAGCTTGGGGACAGACAATCAGCCCCAGCATTTT
CASSLGTDNQPQHF
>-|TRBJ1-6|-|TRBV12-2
TGTGCAAGTCGCACCCACCCCGGGGCAGACTCGAATTCACCCCTCCACTTT
CASRTHPGADSNSPLHF
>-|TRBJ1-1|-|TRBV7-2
TGTGCCAGCAGCTTGATTACGGAGAACACTGAAGCTTTCTTT
CASSLITENTEAFF
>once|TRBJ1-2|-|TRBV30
TGTGCCTGGAGTGTTGGGGTTAGCTACACCTTC
CAWSVGVSYTF
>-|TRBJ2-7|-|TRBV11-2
TGTGCCAGCACCTTGTTGGGAAGGGAAAACTACGAGCAGTACTTC
CASTLLGRENYEQYF
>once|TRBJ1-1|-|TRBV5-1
TGCGCCAGCAGCTTGGAGGCAGGGGTCGCCACTGAAGCTTTCTTT
CASSLEAGVATEAFF
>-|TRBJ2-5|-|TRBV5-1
TGCGCCAGCAGCCCCCACGGGGGCTCAAGAGGGACCCAGTACTTC
CASSPHGGSRGTQYF
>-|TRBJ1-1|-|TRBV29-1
TGCAGCGCGGAGGGTATTACCAAGATCGACGCTTTCTTT
CSAEGITKIDAFF
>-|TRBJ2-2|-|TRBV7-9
TGTGCCAGCAGCTATCAGTATAACACCGGGGAGCTGTTTTTT
CASSYQYNTGELFF
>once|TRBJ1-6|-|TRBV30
TGTGCCTGGAGTCCGTCAGAATCACCCCTCCACTTT
CAWSPSESPLHF
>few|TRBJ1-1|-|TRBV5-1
TGCGCCAGCAGGGTACACACTGAAGCTTTCTTT
CASRVHTEAFF
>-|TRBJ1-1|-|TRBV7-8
TGTGCCAGCAGCTTAGGACAGTACACTGAAGCTTTCTTT
CASSLGQYTEAFF
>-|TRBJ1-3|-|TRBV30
TGTGCCTGGAGTCGGCTTCACTCTGGAAACACCATATATTTT
CAWSRLHSGNTIYF